This T cell receptor (beta chain) was recorded in a study of blood T cell repertoires in COVID-19. Trimming cost V 7 bases and J 7 bases; bases outside gene matches: 9. Per the germline V gene, CDR1 is SGHDT and CDR2 is YYEEEE. The CDR3 has 14 amino acids. The authors' processing: How many nucleated cells were present was estimated from reference gene primer amplification. Produced via immunoSEQ multiplex PCR; TCRdb's table is partial and in-frame only. The V and J calls and clone size are taken from that table; D and trimming were inferred from the DNA. Of some 300,000 clones in the sample, 75% to 90% were seen once.

This rearrangement joins TRBV5-6 to TRBJ2-2; TRBD2 matches 8 bases. The sequence was obtained from a woman in her forties or fifties with COVID-19, enrolled during active disease. Sequencing was carried out using peripheral blood. The CDR3 is CASGNAGGVGELFF. The DNA of the CDR3 is TGTGCCAGCGGCAACGCGGGGGGTGTCGGGGAGCTGTTTTTT.